Sequencing of this TCR gamma chain was carried out in a study of intestinal T cells in coeliac disease (dated by TCRdb to between 2020 and 2021). A note on the overall study: In the TRG cohort, coeliac patients were much younger than controls, with a mean age of roughly 15 years compared with about 52 years. Duodenal biopsies from about 35 coeliac disease patients and 21 non-coeliac controls were included in a second, larger TCR-gamma (TRG) cohort. Duodenal biopsies from approximately eleven coeliac disease patients and approximately eleven non-coeliac controls were included in the TCR-delta (TRD) cohort. Study-wide conclusions, independent of this receptor: Of roughly 54 biopsies, approximately 51 (around 94%) were correctly classified by TRG clustering, and a leave-one-out accuracy of approximately 87% was reported. TRD kmer-based clustering correctly classified all 20 or so biopsies in training, with a reported leave-one-out accuracy of over 80%. Repeated CDR3 amino acid sequences could not be distinguished from PCR duplicates in the analysis. FFPE-derived DNA was found to be relatively degraded, and loss of a proportion of TCR sequences in each sample was likely caused by this degradation. The coeliac group and the control group were significantly different in age, but an analysis split by age did not give significant classification.

Within its sample, this clone is large (0.1 to 1%). Its antigen has not been determined. No base quality values were provided; no much bigger clone lies one nucleotide off. Genomic DNA was extracted with the QIAamp DNA FFPE tissue kit from ten 5-um FFPE scrolls per case. Classification of coeliac disease based on the TCR repertoire was tested using fully anonymised formalin-fixed paraffin-embedded duodenal biopsies that were surplus to diagnostic needs. For this chain, trimming is 0 bases at the V end and 1 base at the J end, and the number of junction bases without a gene match is 0. Via the germline V gene, CDR1 is EGSNGY and CDR2 YDSYNSKV. Reading from cysteine to phenylalanine, the CDR3 counts 13 amino acids. Just the 39-base CDR3 DNA is kept, in frame starting at base 1. Library creation used multiplex PCR. Reads for this sample came from an Ion Torrent PGM. TRG repertoires were amplified from around 200 ng of biopsy DNA with the LymphoTrack kit, in which Illumina adapters are carried by the primers. TRG amplicons were cleaned up with AMPure XP beads, measured on a 2100 Bioanalyzer, and combined in equimolar amounts. TRG libraries were sequenced on an Ion PGM instrument. The paper's processing steps were these. Reads in which more than 10% of nucleotides fell below the per-patient third-quartile quality score were removed with FastX. Alignment of reads was performed with IMGT/HighV-QUEST so that V, D and J genes were assigned, CDR3 regions were identified and functionality was assessed. After the sequences were translated into amino acids, every sequence predicted to be non-functional was thrown out. CDR3s were broken into kmers both with and without positional annotation, kmer frequencies were analysed by PCA, and samples were clustered using each of the 1023 combinations of PCs 1-10. Classification was validated by leave-one-out cross-validation, re-optimising parameters on the remaining samples each time. Shannon diversity was computed with the vegan R package from repeated random subsamples equal to the lowest read count. In TCRdb, clones were called once more from the public reads by CATT, and rows of identical DNA were later combined. The V and J calls follow TCRdb's processing rather than the paper's. The sample table records under 2,500 gamma-chain clones; 45% of these occur just once. Around 4.5% of the sample is in the top ten clones.

The TCR sequence derives from a human donor with celiac disease. This chain is built from TRGV2 and TRGJ1 or TRGJ2. The sample taken for sequencing was a duodenal biopsy. The CDR3 in this case is CATWDGNYYKKLF. The nucleotides read TGTGCCACCTGGGACGGGAATTATTATAAGAAACTCTTT.